This TCR beta chain was sequenced during a study of T cells in Graves' hyperthyroidism and ophthalmopathy. The V and J ends lost 3 bases and 1 base, in that order; junction bases with no gene match: 1. Germline V gene sequence: CDR1 SGHAT, CDR2 FQNNGV. The CDR3 loop spans 15 amino acids. Amplified TCR beta CDR3 regions derived from RNA transcripts. First-round RT-PCR of the TCR CDR3 relied on the HTBI primer set. TCRdb re-derived calls from the multiplex PCR reads in MiXCR, one entry per CDR3 protein. Here the sample spans 480,000 or so distinct CDR3 sequences, over 35% being singletons. This clonotype was counted between two and nine times.

The chain joins TRBV11-2 to TRBJ2-1; the match to TRBD2 covers 9 bases. The sequence derives from an adult woman with Graves' disease, either hyperthyroidism or ophthalmopathy (not recorded which). Source material: peripheral blood or thyroid tissue (not recorded which). The CDR3, as DNA: TGTGCCAGCAGCTTTAGCGGGAGTTCCTACAATGAGCAGTTCTTC. It specifies CASSFSGSSYNEQFF.